This T cell receptor (beta chain) was identified in a study of T cells in Graves' hyperthyroidism and ophthalmopathy. The investigators amplified TCR beta CDR3 regions from RNA transcripts. The primer set for the first-round RT-PCR of the TCR CDR3 was HTBI. MiXCR, applied by TCRdb to the multiplex PCR reads, yields one record per CDR3 protein. The sample records about 400,000 distinct CDR3 sequences, roughly 15% being singletons. Thyroid ultrasound, orbital computed tomography, clinical symptoms, and serum thyroxine and TRAb underpinned diagnoses. It was around 11 ml of fresh peripheral blood that supplied the PBMCs. In germline, CDR1 is SQVTM, CDR2 ANQGSEA. The CDR3 is made up of 13 amino acids. V was pared by 7 bases and J by 4 bases, with 7 bases of the junction left unmatched.

The receptor was isolated from a young man with Graves' ophthalmopathy. Sequencing input: blood. This chain uses TRBV29-1 with TRBJ1-1; 9 bases are shared with TRBD1. CDR3 nucleotide sequence: TGCAGCGAACTGGGACAGGGAGGCACTGAAGCTTTCTTT. Amino acids: CSELGQGGTEAFF.